These 22 T cell receptor beta chains were sequenced from one sample in a study of shared clonotypes between healthy human individuals. CD8 cells classed as naive were CD45RO-negative and positively selected for CCR7, excluding terminally differentiated effector memory CD45RA+ cells. Produced via immunoSEQ multiplex PCR; TCRdb's table is partial and in-frame only. Of about 2.1 million clones in the sample, approximately 92% were seen once. What was sequenced was naive CD8+ T cells from PBMCs. These receptor sequences come from a man younger than 35 in good health. Some clones in this sample may be carry-over from other donors' samples.

In the case of this clone: The junction departs from germline at one end; a sequencing error may be responsible. The rearrangement joins TRBV5-6 to TRBJ2-5, with no clear D. TRBJ2-7 matches the DNA end more closely, so the J call is doubtful. This CDR3 spans 13 amino acids. Germline V lookup: CDR1 SGHDT, CDR2 YYEEEE. The CDR3 DNA sequence: TGTGCCTGCAGCTTGGGAATAGGGTACGAGCAGTACTTC. Translating gives CACSLGIGYEQYF.

V gene TRBV25-1 combines with J gene TRBJ2-7; D is ambiguous. The CDR3 is made up of 12 amino acids. Deletions cut 2 bases from V and 3 bases from J, with 5 bases between. Per the germline V gene, CDR1 is MGHDK and CDR2 is SYGVNS. CDR3 residues: CASSEHSYEQYF. The DNA for the CDR3 is TGTGCCAGCAGTGAACATAGCTACGAGCAGTACTTC.

The rearrangement joins TRBV28 to TRBJ2-7; 7 nucleotides match TRBD1. This CDR3 comprises 15 residues. V gave up 6 bases and J gave up 7 bases; unmatched junction bases: 15. The germline V gene has CDR1 MDHEN and CDR2 SYDVKM. This CDR3 is CASRPPGQSNTEQYF. DNA of the CDR3: TGTGCCAGCAGACCTCCGGGACAGTCAAATACAGAGCAGTACTTC.

V usage is TRBV11-2 and J usage is TRBJ1-1; D not resolved. The CDR3 extends over 14 amino acids. V lost 6 bases, J lost 8 bases, and 19 bases lay in between. The V gene's germline CDR1 is SGHAT and CDR2 FQNNGV. CDR3 amino acids: CASRNRGMGGEAFF. The DNA of the CDR3 is TGTGCCAGCAGAAACCGAGGCATGGGAGGGGAAGCTTTCTTT. Variable domain in full (rest from reference TRBV11-2 and TRBJ1-1): EAGVAQSPRYKIIEKRQSVAFWCNPISGHATLYWYQQILGQGPKLLIQFQNNGVVDDSQLPKDRFSAERLKGVDSTLKIQPAKLEDSAVYLCASRNRGMGGEAFFGQGTRLTVV.

The chain links TRBV27 to TRBJ1-1, with D possibly being TRBD1 (5 bases). V was pared by 5 bases and J by 2 bases, with 15 bases between. CDR3 size: 15 residues. CDR1 and CDR2 (germline): MNHEY, SMNVEV (reference sequence). CDR3 loop: CASSKKGLVNTEAFF. In DNA, the CDR3 is TGTGCCAGCAGTAAAAAGGGGTTGGTAAACACTGAAGCTTTCTTT.

V and J are TRBV6-4 and TRBJ2-1; D gene uncertain. Germline-derived CDR1 and CDR2 are MRHNA and SNTAGT. The V end lost 0 bases, the J end lost 7 bases, and 4 bases lay between the germline ends. The CDR3 is 12 amino acids. The CDR3, as DNA: TGTGCCAGCAGTGACTCCCAGAATGAGCAGTTCTTC. Protein sequence: CASSDSQNEQFF.

V gene TRBV6-5 combines with J gene TRBJ2-7; D may be TRBD2 (6 bases). V was clipped by 6 bases and J by 7 bases, with 19 bases between them. The CDR3 totals 14 residues. Germline V gene sequence: CDR1 MNHEY, CDR2 SVGAGI. CDR3: CASSPITGDWEQYF. In DNA form, the CDR3 reads TGTGCCAGCAGCCCCATTACCGGGGACTGGGAGCAGTACTTC.

The rearrangement joins TRBV12-5 to TRBJ2-3; no clear D gene. Trimming stripped 6 bases from V and 2 bases from J, with 9 bases between. The CDR3 has 13 residues. CDR1 and CDR2 (germline): LGHNT, FRNRAP. The CDR3 bases are TGTGCTAGTGGCCAGTCTCTCACAGATACGCAGTATTTT. Its protein product is CASGQSLTDTQYF.

The V gene is TRBV14, the J gene TRBJ2-2; D not resolved. Germline V gene data show CDR1 as SGHDN and CDR2 as FVKESK. Trimming shortened V by 0 bases and J by 7 bases, and 6 bases separated the two germline ends. This CDR3 is built from 13 residues. The CDR3 sequence is CASSQDVIGELFF. CDR3 sequence (DNA): TGTGCCAGCAGCCAAGACGTCATCGGGGAGCTGTTTTTT.

The chain combines TRBV27 with TRBJ1-1, with D tentatively TRBD1 (5 bases). The V gene's germline CDR1 is MNHEY and CDR2 SMNVEV (reference sequence). CDR3 length: 14 residues. V lost 3 bases, J lost 5 bases, and 13 bases lay in between. The CDR3 DNA follows: TGTGCCAGCAGTTTGGTCCGATGGGGGACTGAAGCTTTCTTT. This gives the protein CASSLVRWGTEAFF.

This rearrangement joins TRBV25-1 to TRBJ2-7, with unresolved D. With 3 bases removed from V and 3 bases from J, the gap between germline ends came to 3 bases. In germline, CDR1 is MGHDK, CDR2 SYGVNS. This CDR3 is 11 amino acids long. The CDR3 sequence: CASSDVYEQYF. In nucleotides, the CDR3 is TGTGCCAGCAGTGATGTCTACGAGCAGTACTTC.

The chain has TRBV5-1 and TRBJ1-1; TRBD1 aligns across 9 bases. This CDR3 comprises 16 residues. Germline values: CDR1 SGHRS, CDR2 YFSETQ. With 0 bases clipped from V and 1 base from J, the junction kept 4 bases outside the gene matches. CDR3 protein: CASSLEVGQGNTEAFF. DNA of the CDR3: TGCGCCAGCAGCTTGGAGGTGGGACAGGGGAACACTGAAGCTTTCTTT. The entire variable domain, with the rest obtained from reference TRBV5-1 and TRBJ1-1, is as follows: KAGVTQTPRYLIKTRGQQVTLSCSPISGHRSVSWYQQTPGQGLQFLFEYFSETQRNKGNFPGRFSGRQFSNSRSEMNVSTLELGDSALYLCASSLEVGQGNTEAFFGQGTRLTVV.

The chain recombines TRBV7-6 with TRBJ2-1, with 8 bases identical to TRBD2. The trim removed 3 bases at V and 2 bases at J, leaving 6 bases unmatched. Germline V gene lookup returns CDR1 SGHVS and CDR2 FNYEAQ. CDR3 length: 16 residues. CDR3 amino acids: CASSLSSGRTYNEQFF. As DNA, the CDR3 is TGTGCCAGCAGCTTGTCTAGCGGGCGCACCTACAATGAGCAGTTCTTC.

The chain couples TRBV14 to TRBJ1-2, with D perhaps TRBD1 (5 bases). CDR3 length equals 14 residues. Germline values: CDR1 SGHDN, CDR2 FVKESK. V lost 0 bases to trimming and J lost 7 bases, with 12 bases between them. CDR3 sequence: CASSQDWGEVGYTF. In DNA form, the CDR3 reads TGTGCCAGCAGCCAAGATTGGGGGGAGGTTGGCTACACCTTC.

This sequence joins TRBV27 and TRBJ2-5, with D possibly matching TRBD1 (6 bases). The CDR3 spans 14 residues. Germline CDR1 and CDR2: MNHEY and SMNVEV (reference sequence). V lost 3 bases to trimming and J lost 4 bases, with 12 bases between them. DNA for the CDR3: TGTGCCAGCAGTTTTCTGGGGGCTTCAGAGACCCAGTACTTC. Encoded protein: CASSFLGASETQYF.

J is TRBJ2-3 and V is TRBV7-3; D uncertain. Germline V gives CDR1 SGHTA, CDR2 FQGTGA. The CDR3 loop spans 16 amino acids. V gave up 1 base and J gave up 4 bases, with 15 bases separating them. CDR3 protein: CASSLMTGAGPDTQYF. In nucleotides, the CDR3 is TGTGCCAGCAGCTTAATGACCGGAGCAGGCCCAGATACGCAGTATTTT.

The chain joins TRBV7-2 to TRBJ2-7; 7 bases fit TRBD2. CDR1 SGHTA and CDR2 FQGNSA come from the germline V gene. The CDR3 has 15 amino acids. V shed 2 bases and J 5 bases; nucleotides not matched to a gene: 9. CDR3 residues: CASSLRREKGHEQYF. CDR3 in DNA: TGTGCCAGCAGCTTAAGGCGGGAGAAGGGCCACGAGCAGTACTTC.

The rearrangement joins TRBV7-9 to TRBJ2-5; 7 bases are shared with TRBD1. The assigned J gene may be wrong: the sequence end matches TRBJ2-7 better. This CDR3 has 14 amino acids. Germline V CDR1 and CDR2: SEHNR, FQNEAQ (reference sequence). The CDR3 region is CASSTGTATYEQYF. The CDR3 region has the DNA TGTGCCAGCAGCACCGGGACAGCCACCTACGAGCAGTACTTC.

This clone was counted only a few times. V is TRBV9 and J is TRBJ1-1; TRBD1 aligns across 7 bases. V lost 1 base, J lost 1 base, and 1 base stayed unmatched. Per germline, CDR1 SGDLS and CDR2 YYNGEE. This CDR3 spans 14 amino acids. CDR3 sequence: CASSVQGENTEAFF. In nucleotides, the CDR3 is TGTGCCAGCAGCGTACAGGGGGAGAACACTGAAGCTTTCTTT.

This rearrangement joins TRBV2 to TRBJ1-2; D remains unclear. CDR3 size: 15 residues. V lost 8 bases to trimming and J lost 4 bases, with 20 bases between them. Germline loops: CDR1 SNHLY, CDR2 FYNNEI. DNA for the CDR3: TGTGCCAGCGGAGGACGGCTTCCTATCGGCTATGGCTACACCTTC. It specifies CASGGRLPIGYGYTF.

The genes are TRBV7-9 and TRBJ2-1; D is undetermined. The CDR3 consists of 14 residues. Trimming took off 1 base at V and 7 bases at J, with 11 bases between the two ends. Per the germline V gene, CDR1 is SEHNR and CDR2 is FQNEAQ (reference sequence). CDR3 in DNA: TGTGCCAGCAGCTTAGTTGGCGCCCCAAATGAGCAGTTCTTC. Amino acids: CASSLVGAPNEQFF.

CDR3 in amino acids: CASYRGRRYGYTF. DNA of the CDR3: TGCGCCAGTTACAGGGGGCGAAGGTATGGCTACACCTTC. V gene TRBV10-2 combines with J gene TRBJ1-2, with TRBD1 matching 9 bases. V shed 9 bases, J shed 5 bases, and the junction held 7 bases outside the gene matches. Germline V CDR1 and CDR2: WSHSY, SAAADI. CDR3 length equals 13 residues.